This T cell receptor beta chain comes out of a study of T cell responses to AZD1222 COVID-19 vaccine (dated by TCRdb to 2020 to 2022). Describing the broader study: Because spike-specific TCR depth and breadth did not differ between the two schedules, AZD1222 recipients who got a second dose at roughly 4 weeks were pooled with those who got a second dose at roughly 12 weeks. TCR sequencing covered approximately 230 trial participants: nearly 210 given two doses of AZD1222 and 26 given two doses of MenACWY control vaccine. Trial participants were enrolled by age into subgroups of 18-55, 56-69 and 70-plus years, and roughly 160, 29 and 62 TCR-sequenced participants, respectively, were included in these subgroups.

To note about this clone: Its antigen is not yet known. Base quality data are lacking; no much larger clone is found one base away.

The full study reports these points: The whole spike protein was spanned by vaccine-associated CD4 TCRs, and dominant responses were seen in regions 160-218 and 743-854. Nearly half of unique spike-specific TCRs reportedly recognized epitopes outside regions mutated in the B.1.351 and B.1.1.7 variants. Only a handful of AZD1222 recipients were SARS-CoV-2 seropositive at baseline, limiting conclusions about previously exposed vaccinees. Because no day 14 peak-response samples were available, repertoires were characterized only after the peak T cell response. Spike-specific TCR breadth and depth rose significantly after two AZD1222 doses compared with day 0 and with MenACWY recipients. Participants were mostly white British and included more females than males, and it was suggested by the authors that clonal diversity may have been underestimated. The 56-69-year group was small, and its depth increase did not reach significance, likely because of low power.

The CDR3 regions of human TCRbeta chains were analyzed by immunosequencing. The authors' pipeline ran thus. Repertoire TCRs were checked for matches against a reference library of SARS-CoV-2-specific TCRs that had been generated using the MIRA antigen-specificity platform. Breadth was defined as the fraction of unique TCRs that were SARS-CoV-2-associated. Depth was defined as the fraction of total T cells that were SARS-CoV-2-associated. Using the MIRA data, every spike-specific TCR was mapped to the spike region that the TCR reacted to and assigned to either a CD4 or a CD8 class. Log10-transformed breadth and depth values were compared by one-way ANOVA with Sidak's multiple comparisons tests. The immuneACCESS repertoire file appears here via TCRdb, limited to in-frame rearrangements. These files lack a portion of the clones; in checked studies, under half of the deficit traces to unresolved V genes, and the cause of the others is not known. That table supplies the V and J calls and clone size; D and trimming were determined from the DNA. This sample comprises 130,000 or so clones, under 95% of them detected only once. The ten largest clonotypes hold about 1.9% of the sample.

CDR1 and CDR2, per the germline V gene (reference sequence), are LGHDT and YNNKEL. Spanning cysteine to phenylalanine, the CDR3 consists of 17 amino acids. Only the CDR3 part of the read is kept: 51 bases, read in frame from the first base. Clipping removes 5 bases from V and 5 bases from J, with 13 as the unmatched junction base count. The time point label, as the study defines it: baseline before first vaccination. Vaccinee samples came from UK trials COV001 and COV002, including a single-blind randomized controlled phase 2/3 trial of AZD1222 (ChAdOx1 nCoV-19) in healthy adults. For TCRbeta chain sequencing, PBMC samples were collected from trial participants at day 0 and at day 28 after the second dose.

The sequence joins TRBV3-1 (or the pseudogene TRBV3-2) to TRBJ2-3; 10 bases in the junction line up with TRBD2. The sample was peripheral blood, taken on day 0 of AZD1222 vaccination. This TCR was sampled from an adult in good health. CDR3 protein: CASSITLAGDRLDTQYF. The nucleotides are TGTGCCAGCAGCATCACTCTAGCGGGGGATCGGTTAGATACGCAGTATTTT.